This T cell receptor (beta chain) was obtained from a study of blood T cell repertoires in COVID-19. Study at large: Researchers got acute and convalescent COVID-19 samples from the United States, Italy and Spain.

Per the original data handling: Amplified reference gene primers provided the basis for estimating nucleated cell counts. Here immunoSEQ multiplex PCR was the method, and the copy in TCRdb shows in-frame clones only, minus some. The V and J calls and the clone size are those of that table, but D and trimming were determined from the DNA. The table lists about 280,000 clones, approximately 83% of them singletons. Sequencing was done on a sample of peripheral blood. The receptor's source is a human donor in a cohort sampled during active COVID-19.

The CDR3 DNA follows: TGCGCCAGCAGCTTGGGGGCAGGGAGGGTGCAGTACTTC. This sequence encodes CASSLGAGRVQYF. This chain joins TRBV5-1 and TRBJ2-7, with 7 bases identical to TRBD2. The CDR3 sequence is 13 residues long. Per the germline V gene, CDR1 is SGHRS and CDR2 is YFSETQ. After removal of 0 bases from V and 9 bases from J, the junction contained 6 bases not matched to a gene.